This T cell receptor (beta chain) was recorded in a study of T cell responses to AZD1222 COVID-19 vaccine. The assay was immunoSEQ multiplex PCR, and TCRdb's table has in-frame clones only and misses some. The sample contains roughly 200,000 clones, almost 90% of which appear only once. This clone was seen only once. The sample consisted of peripheral blood, taken on day 0 of AZD1222 vaccination. This clonotype was sampled from an adult in good health.

The CDR3 DNA sequence: TGTGCCAGCAGCTTAGCCGTAGGGACAGGGGCGACAGATACGCAGTATTTT. Its protein product is CASSLAVGTGATDTQYF. V and J are TRBV13 and TRBJ2-3; 10 bases match TRBD1. The CDR3 covers 17 residues. V lost 1 base, J lost 3 bases, and 7 bases stayed unmatched. CDR1 and CDR2 from the germline V gene are PRHDT and FYEKMQ (reference sequence).